The 31 T cell receptor beta chains presented below share a single source sample, sequenced in a study of memory CD4+ T cells and cytomegalovirus serostatus. The sort gate was single viable CD3+CD4+CD8-CD45RO+ cells for memory CD4+ T cells. This table comes from immunoSEQ multiplex PCR, and its TCRdb copy is limited to in-frame clones, with some not included. The sample includes some 47,000 clones, around 82% of them seen just once. The sequencing input was memory CD4+ T cells from blood. These receptor sequences come from an adult in good health and CMV-seronegative.

The CDR3, as DNA: TGTGCCAGCAGCCAGGGACAGACTGATGGCTACACCTTC. It is translated as CASSQGQTDGYTF. The chain employs TRBV16 and TRBJ1-2; TRBD1 matches 7 bases. This CDR3 region has 13 residues. From germline, CDR1 is KGHSY and CDR2 FQNENV. J gave up 6 bases and V 3 bases, and 4 bases lay outside the gene matches.

The CDR3 here is CASRAIGQTNTEAFF. The CDR3 nucleotides are TGTGCCAGCAGGGCGATTGGACAGACAAACACTGAAGCTTTCTTT. The chain combines TRBV6-1 with TRBJ1-1, with TRBD1 as a possible D gene (6 bases). Between the trimmed V and J ends, which lost 6 bases and 2 bases, there was a span of 16 bases. Germline-derived CDR1 and CDR2 are MNHNS and SASEGT. This CDR3 is built from 15 residues.

In this sample, this clone turned up a few times. The genes are TRBV2 and TRBJ2-7, with a possible D match to TRBD1 (5 bases). Germline CDR1 SNHLY, CDR2 FYNNEI. Trimming removed 6 bases at V and 4 bases at J, with 16 bases between. The CDR3 runs to 14 residues. The CDR3 reads CASRSDRVRYEQYF. The CDR3, as DNA: TGTGCCAGCAGATCCGACAGAGTTAGATACGAGCAGTACTTC.

The DNA of the CDR3 is TGCGCCAGCAGCCAAGAGTTAGCGAGCACGATTTCCTCCTACAATGAGCAGTTCTTC. Amino acid sequence: CASSQELASTISSYNEQFF. The chain links TRBV4-3 to TRBJ2-1; D possibly corresponds to TRBD2 (5 bases). The V end was cut by 0 bases, the J end by 0 bases, with 18 bases between. Germline V gene sequence: CDR1 LGHNA, CDR2 YSLEER. The CDR3 has 19 residues.

Only a few counts were recorded for this clone. J is TRBJ1-6 and V is TRBV6-1; weak D call: TRBD1 (6 bases). V lost 8 bases, J lost 7 bases, and 12 bases lay in between. Germline CDR1 is MNHNS and CDR2 is SASEGT. This CDR3 spans 13 amino acids. The CDR3 region is CASATGTNSPLHF. CDR3 DNA sequence: TGTGCCAGCGCGACGGGGACAAATTCACCCCTCCACTTT.

This chain joins TRBV30 and TRBJ1-6; 9 positions agree with TRBD1. The CDR3 is 16 residues long. The V and J ends lost 2 bases and 10 bases, in that order; junction bases with no gene match: 12. Per the germline V gene, CDR1 is GTSNPN and CDR2 is SVGIG (reference sequence). CDR3 amino acids: CAWSNLQGAIDSPLHF. The CDR3 nucleotides read TGTGCCTGGAGTAACTTACAGGGGGCCATAGACTCACCCCTCCACTTT.

The chain couples TRBV5-1 to TRBJ1-1, with a tentative D call TRBD1 (5 bases). The V gene lost 0 bases and the J gene lost 4 bases, with 13 bases spanning the gap. This CDR3 is built from 15 residues. CDR1 is SGHRS and CDR2 is YFSETQ in the germline V gene. The CDR3, as DNA: TGCGCCAGCAGCTTGGGGCAGGGCCGGAGCACTGAAGCTTTCTTT. Translating gives CASSLGQGRSTEAFF.

This clone was found once. This sequence joins TRBV6-1 and TRBJ2-7; 7 bases are a match to TRBD1. Germline V gene data show CDR1 as MNHNS and CDR2 as SASEGT. The trim removed 2 bases at V and 3 bases at J, leaving 4 bases unmatched. The CDR3 spans 14 residues. The CDR3 is CASSETGQFYEQYF. For the CDR3, the DNA is TGTGCCAGCAGTGAAACGGGACAGTTCTACGAGCAGTACTTC.

Only a few counts were recorded for this clone. The V and J genes are TRBV25-1 and TRBJ2-1, with 8 positions matching TRBD2. V lost 4 bases and J lost 4; bases outside the gene matches: 6. The CDR3 is made up of 15 amino acids. CDR1 and CDR2 from the germline V gene are MGHDK and SYGVNS. The CDR3: CASSAPGTRYNEQFF. The CDR3 bases are TGTGCCAGCAGTGCCCCCGGGACTAGGTACAATGAGCAGTTCTTC.

This clone was detected only a few times. V gene TRBV2 combines with J gene TRBJ1-2, with 7 positions matching TRBD1. The CDR3 is 14 amino acids. CDR1 and CDR2 (germline): SNHLY, FYNNEI. Trimming took 5 bases from V and 4 from J; bases not matched to a gene: 7. The CDR3 loop reads CASSPAGTVYGYTF. The CDR3 DNA is TGTGCCAGCAGTCCTGCCGGGACAGTCTATGGCTACACCTTC.

The rearrangement joins TRBV11-2 to TRBJ1-1, with D perhaps TRBD1 (6 bases). The CDR3 is made up of 15 amino acids. V was trimmed by 5 bases and J by 4 bases, leaving 17 bases between them. CDR1 and CDR2 (germline): SGHAT, FQNNGV. The CDR3 DNA sequence: TGTGCCAGCAGCCCAGGGGCGGCAGTGGGCACTGAAGCTTTCTTT. Its translation is CASSPGAAVGTEAFF.

This clone was observed a single time. Distinct nucleotide sequences in the sample also encode this CDR3. This chain joins TRBV2 and TRBJ2-6, with D unclear. CDR3 size: 13 residues. Germline V gives CDR1 SNHLY, CDR2 FYNNEI. Trimming left V 8 bases short and J 0 bases short, with 5 bases between. The CDR3 spells CASSTSGANVLTF. CDR3 DNA sequence: TGTGCCAGCTCCACCTCTGGGGCCAACGTCCTGACTTTC. The full variable domain, rest sourced from reference TRBV2 and TRBJ2-6, is EPEVTQTPSHQVTQMGQEVILRCVPISNHLYFYWYRQILGQKVEFLVSFYNNEISEKSEIFDDQFSVERPDGSNFTLKIRSTKLEDSAMYFCASSTSGANVLTFGAGSRLTVL.

This clone was observed once. The V and J genes are TRBV10-3 and TRBJ2-5; 8 bases fit TRBD1. The CDR3 has 14 residues. Germline trimming cut 5 bases from V and 1 base from J; bases unmatched to any gene: 3. From germline, CDR1 is ENHRY and CDR2 SYGVKD. Here the CDR3 DNA reads TGTGCCATCAGTTCCGGACAGGGCCAAGAGACCCAGTACTTC. This translates into CAISSGQGQETQYF.

The J gene is TRBJ1-2, the V gene TRBV6-6; TRBD1 is a possible D gene (5 bases). Trimming removed 8 bases from V and 10 bases from J, with 20 bases in between. The CDR3 has 13 amino acids. Germline CDR1 MNHNY, CDR2 SVGAGI (reference sequence). CDR3 loop: CASPRGRGFAYTF. CDR3 coding DNA: TGTGCCAGCCCCCGAGGGAGGGGATTCGCCTACACCTTC.

This clone was counted only a few times. The CDR3 region is CASSLASSYEQYF. For the CDR3, the DNA is TGTGCCAGCAGCTTAGCTAGCAGCTACGAGCAGTACTTC. The V call is TRBV7-6, the J call TRBJ2-5; D remains unclear. The J call is doubtful: the DNA matches TRBJ2-7 better. CDR3 size: 13 residues. Germline V gives CDR1 SGHVS, CDR2 FNYEAQ.

The V and J genes are TRBV4-2 and TRBJ1-5; unclear D gene. Germline CDR1 is LGHNA and CDR2 is YNFKEQ. This CDR3 comprises 13 residues. V lost 4 bases, J lost 5 bases, and 9 bases lay in between. CDR3 nucleotide sequence: TGTGCCAGCAGCCCCTCTCCATATCAGCCCCAGCATTTT. It yields the protein CASSPSPYQPQHF.

This clone has only a few counts. The chain has TRBV19 and TRBJ2-3, with TRBD2 as a possible D gene (6 bases). Germline CDR1 is LNHDA and CDR2 is SQIVND (reference sequence). Trimming cost V 4 bases and J 5 bases, with 13 bases left between them. The CDR3 is 14 residues long. In DNA, the CDR3 is TGTGCCAGTAGTACTGGGACTGAAGGAGATACGCAGTATTTT. This encodes CASSTGTEGDTQYF. Full variable domain (rest looked up from reference TRBV19 and TRBJ2-3): DGGITQSPKYLFRKEGQNVTLSCEQNLNHDAMYWYRQDPGQGLRLIYYSQIVNDFQKGDIAEGYSVSREKKESFPLTVTSAQKNPTAFYLCASSTGTEGDTQYFGPGTRLTVL.

CDR3 sequence: CATRGFQPQHF. The CDR3 coding sequence is TGTGCCACCAGGGGGTTTCAGCCCCAGCATTTT. V is TRBV6-5 and J is TRBJ1-5, with 7 bases lining up with TRBD1. This CDR3 has 11 residues. The germline gives CDR1 MNHEY, CDR2 SVGAGI. V lost 10 bases to trimming and J lost 6 bases; unmatched junction nucleotides: 3.

This clone was counted a few times. The chain is built from TRBV2 and TRBJ2-5; D may be TRBD1 (6 bases). This CDR3 has 13 amino acids. Germline-derived CDR1 and CDR2 are SNHLY and FYNNEI. Trimming removed 7 bases from V and 4 bases from J, with 13 bases in between. This CDR3 reads CASIGTGRETQYF. The CDR3 nucleotides are TGTGCCAGCATTGGAACAGGGAGAGAGACCCAGTACTTC.

J is TRBJ2-5 and V is TRBV10-3, with D maybe TRBD2 (5 bases). This CDR3 is 14 amino acids long. Germline CDR1 reads ENHRY; CDR2 reads SYGVKD. V gave up 7 bases and J gave up 5 bases, with 17 bases separating them. The CDR3 sequence: CAIKPTKSGETQYF. The CDR3 nucleotides read TGTGCCATCAAGCCGACAAAGTCGGGGGAGACCCAGTACTTC.

The chain employs TRBV19 and TRBJ1-2; TRBD1 is a possible D gene (6 bases). The ends were cut back, 2 bases at V and 3 bases at J, with 10 bases in the middle. The CDR3 is made up of 14 amino acids. Germline CDR1 reads LNHDA; CDR2 reads SQIVND (reference sequence). The CDR3 nucleotides read TGTGCCAGTAGTATATCAGGGGCCTACTATGGCTACACCTTC. Translated, it gives CASSISGAYYGYTF.

This chain joins TRBV5-4 and TRBJ2-7; 7 nucleotides match TRBD1. This CDR3 has 13 residues. Germline V lookup: CDR1 SGHNT, CDR2 YYREEE (reference sequence). Unmatched junction bases numbered 5, after V lost 2 bases and J lost 6 bases. The CDR3 DNA is TGTGCCAGCAGCTTCGACAGGGTGGGCGAGCAGTACTTC. Its translation: CASSFDRVGEQYF.

The chain joins TRBV6-1 to TRBJ1-1; 8 bases match TRBD1. Germline V gene lookup returns CDR1 MNHNS and CDR2 SASEGT. Unmatched junction bases numbered 6, after V lost 4 bases and J lost 5 bases. This CDR3 region has 14 residues. The CDR3 coding sequence is TGTGCCAGCAGTGTAAACAGGGGGGGGACTGAAGCTTTCTTT. This gives the protein CASSVNRGGTEAFF.

This clone was seen a few times. The chain combines TRBV30 with TRBJ1-5, with 8 bases aligning to TRBD1. This CDR3 is 15 amino acids long. Germline CDR1 is GTSNPN and CDR2 is SVGIG (reference sequence). V was clipped by 1 base and J by 4 bases; unmatched bases: 6. The CDR3 DNA reads as TGTGCCTGGAGTGCGGGACAGGTGGGAAATCAGCCCCAGCATTTT. Amino acids: CAWSAGQVGNQPQHF.

This chain links TRBV30 with TRBJ1-5, with D possibly being TRBD1 (6 bases). With 5 bases removed from V and 7 bases from J, the gap between germline ends came to 21 bases. The CDR3 covers 15 residues. From germline, CDR1 is GTSNPN and CDR2 SVGIG (reference sequence). The CDR3 reads CAWRDKGMTWQPQHF. CDR3 coding DNA: TGTGCCTGGCGGGACAAGGGGATGACTTGGCAGCCCCAGCATTTT.

The chain joins TRBV11-2 to TRBJ1-2, with D tentatively TRBD1 (5 bases). V shed 3 bases and J shed 8 bases, with 16 bases lying between them. The CDR3 extends over 14 amino acids. The germline V gene has CDR1 SGHAT and CDR2 FQNNGV. CDR3 sequence: CASSLVKGFGGYTF. CDR3 sequence (DNA): TGTGCCAGCAGCTTGGTAAAGGGGTTCGGAGGCTACACCTTC. Drawing the rest from reference TRBV11-2 and TRBJ1-2, the complete variable domain is EAGVAQSPRYKIIEKRQSVAFWCNPISGHATLYWYQQILGQGPKLLIQFQNNGVVDDSQLPKDRFSAERLKGVDSTLKIQPAKLEDSAVYLCASSLVKGFGGYTFGSGTRLTVV.

The CDR3 DNA sequence: TGTGCCAGCAGTTTGGCCCGCAGGGGAAACTATGGCTACACCTTC. This codes for CASSLARRGNYGYTF. V gene TRBV28 combines with J gene TRBJ1-2, with TRBD1 as a possible D gene (6 bases). The CDR3 totals 15 residues. The germline gives CDR1 MDHEN, CDR2 SYDVKM. The germline V and J ends were trimmed by 3 bases and 2 bases, with 13 bases remaining between them.

The chain couples TRBV9 to TRBJ2-3, with 8 bases matching TRBD1. Germline V gene sequence: CDR1 SGDLS, CDR2 YYNGEE. CDR3 length: 16 amino acids. Trimming removed 0 bases from V and 2 bases from J; junction bases left unmatched: 5. Here the CDR3 reads CASSVVGTGATDTQYF. The DNA for the CDR3 is TGTGCCAGCAGCGTAGTTGGGACAGGAGCCACAGATACGCAGTATTTT.

This chain links TRBV30 with TRBJ1-5; D not resolved. CDR1 GTSNPN and CDR2 SVGIG come from the germline V gene (reference sequence). CDR3 length: 13 residues. V dropped 2 bases and J dropped 5 bases, with 10 bases sitting between them. DNA for the CDR3: TGTGCCTGGAGTTCGGGGTCTTATCAGCCCCAGCATTTT. Protein product: CAWSSGSYQPQHF.

V usage is TRBV2 and J usage is TRBJ1-2; 9 positions agree with TRBD1. The germline gives CDR1 SNHLY, CDR2 FYNNEI. V lost 4 bases, J lost 8 bases, and 5 bases stayed unmatched. This CDR3 is 13 amino acids long. CDR3: CASSVDRGWGYTF. In DNA, the CDR3 is TGTGCCAGCAGTGTGGACAGGGGATGGGGCTACACCTTC.

There are a few counts of this clone. The chain couples TRBV5-1 to TRBJ2-7, with 7 bases lining up with TRBD2. CDR1 SGHRS and CDR2 YFSETQ come from the germline V gene. This CDR3 contains 18 residues. After removal of 4 bases from V and 0 bases from J, the junction contained 16 bases not matched to a gene. CDR3 sequence: CASSGSSGGRGASYEQYF. CDR3 DNA: TGCGCCAGCAGCGGATCCTCGGGGGGACGGGGCGCCTCCTACGAGCAGTACTTC.